The 3 T cell receptor beta chains listed next were all sequenced from one sample in a study of shared clonotypes between healthy human individuals. Sequencing used immunoSEQ multiplex PCR; TCRdb keeps in-frame clones, though not all of them. The data show over a million clones, about 84% seen once. Specimen: memory CD4+ T cells from PBMCs. Subset in this sample: CD45RA-negative fraction. These receptors all come from a man between 18 and 35 years old in good health. Some clones in this sample may be carry-over from other donors' samples.

J is TRBJ2-5 and V is TRBV5-1; D is perhaps TRBD2 (6 bases). The V and J ends lost 3 bases and 4 bases respectively, with 7 bases between them. Germline-derived CDR1 and CDR2 are SGHRS and YFSETQ. This CDR3 is 12 amino acids long. The CDR3 region is CASSYGGETQYF. CDR3 bases: TGCGCCAGCAGCTACGGGGGAGAGACCCAGTACTTC.

The V call is TRBV7-6, the J call TRBJ1-4; D remains ambiguous. CDR3 size: 14 residues. The V end was cut by 5 bases, the J end by 8 bases, with 15 bases between. Germline V CDR1 and CDR2: SGHVS, FNYEAQ. This chain's CDR3 is CASSDRSVSEKLFF. Here the CDR3 DNA reads TGTGCCAGCAGCGACCGGTCCGTAAGCGAAAAACTGTTTTTT. Based on the CDR3 plus reference TRBV7-6 and TRBJ1-4, the full variable domain is GAGVSQSPRYKVTKRGQDVALRCDPISGHVSLYWYRQALGQGPEFLTYFNYEAQQDKSGLPNDRFSAERPEGSISTLTIQRTEQRDSAMYRCASSDRSVSEKLFFGSGTQLSVL.

The chain recombines TRBV4-1 with TRBJ2-7, with 13 bases aligning to TRBD2. This CDR3 has 15 amino acids. Trimming at V came to 3 bases and at J to 5 bases, leaving 4 bases not matched to a gene. CDR1 is MGHRA, CDR2 YSYEKL, per germline. CDR3 sequence reads: CASSHHGLAGDEQYF. As DNA, the CDR3 is TGCGCCAGCAGCCACCATGGACTAGCGGGGGACGAGCAGTACTTC.